Below are 18 T cell receptor beta chains sequenced from a single sample in a study of Graves' ophthalmopathy and Graves' hyperthyroidism. RNA served as the template for amplifying TCR beta CDR3 regions. First-round RT-PCR employed HTBI primers, with a second-round multiplex PCR after it. Using its own MiXCR run on the multiplex PCR reads, TCRdb lists one record per CDR3 protein. In the table there are about 740,000 distinct CDR3 sequences, 35% to 50% of which are singletons. The material sequenced was peripheral blood. These receptors were collected from an adult man with Graves' ophthalmopathy.

The count of this clonotype is one. This chain joins TRBV15 and TRBJ1-2; D is perhaps TRBD1 (5 bases). Between the trimmed V and J ends, which lost 3 bases and 7 bases, there was a span of 9 bases. Per the germline V gene, CDR1 is LNHNV and CDR2 is YYDKDF (reference sequence). This CDR3 spans 12 amino acids. The CDR3 DNA follows: TGTGCCACCAGCAGGGGGCAGGGTGGCTACACCTTC. Translated, it gives CATSRGQGGYTF. Complete variable domain (other parts from reference TRBV15 and TRBJ1-2): DAMVIQNPRYQVTQFGKPVTLSCSQTLNHNVMYWYQQKSSQAPKLLFHYYDKDFNNEADTPDNFQSRRPNTSFCFLDIRSPGLGDTAMYLCATSRGQGGYTFGSGTRLTVV.

This clonotype was seen a handful of times. The chain joins TRBV29-1 to TRBJ2-2; TRBD1 aligns across 8 bases. V was clipped by 4 bases and J by 7 bases; unmatched bases: 14. Germline V gives CDR1 SQVTM, CDR2 ANQGSEA. The CDR3 covers 16 residues. CDR3 sequence: CSVAGVGRGLDGELFF. CDR3 DNA sequence: TGCAGCGTTGCGGGTGTGGGCAGGGGGCTTGACGGGGAGCTGTTTTTT.

The V and J genes are TRBV25-1 and TRBJ2-5; 7 nucleotides align to TRBD1. Trimming at V came to 6 bases and at J to 0 bases, leaving 10 bases not matched to a gene. Germline CDR1 is MGHDK and CDR2 is SYGVNS. The CDR3 runs to 16 residues. The CDR3 DNA reads as TGTGCCAGCAGCGTACAGGGGAGTGAGAACCAAGAGACCCAGTACTTC. It yields the protein CASSVQGSENQETQYF.

This clonotype was counted many times. This rearrangement joins TRBV19 to TRBJ1-5; D not resolved. Per the germline V gene, CDR1 is LNHDA and CDR2 is SQIVND (reference sequence). V dropped 8 bases and J dropped 4 bases, with 12 bases sitting between them. This CDR3 spans 13 amino acids. CDR3: CASATGRNQPQHF. The CDR3, as DNA: TGTGCCAGTGCCACCGGGAGAAATCAGCCCCAGCATTTT.

The table lists this clonotype with a few counts. The chain links TRBV5-1 to TRBJ2-5, with D possibly TRBD2 on 5 matching bases. V dropped 0 bases and J dropped 1 base, with 13 bases sitting between them. Germline CDR1 is SGHRS and CDR2 is YFSETQ. The CDR3 spans 16 residues. CDR3 amino acids: CASSLVGVTAQETQYF. CDR3 bases: TGCGCCAGCAGCTTGGTCGGGGTCACAGCCCAAGAGACCCAGTACTTC.

A few counts support this clonotype. V gene TRBV5-4 combines with J gene TRBJ2-5, with D tentatively TRBD1 or TRBD2 (5 bases each). Germline V CDR1 and CDR2: SGHNT, YYREEE (reference sequence). Trimming removed 4 bases from V and 5 bases from J, with 12 bases in between. This CDR3 is built from 13 residues. The CDR3, as DNA: TGTGCCAGCAGCGGTGGGACCTGGGAGACCCAGTACTTC. It codes for CASSGGTWETQYF.

As to this clonotype: This may be a read error: a much more frequent sequence differs by one nucleotide. V and J are TRBV24-1 and TRBJ1-5; 8 bases are shared with TRBD1. The CDR3 totals 14 residues. With 4 bases clipped from V and 5 bases from J, the junction kept 3 bases outside the gene matches. The V gene's germline CDR1 is KGHDR and CDR2 SFDVKD. The CDR3 DNA reads as TGTGCCACCAGTGACCAGACAGGGGATCAGCCCCAGCATTTT. Translating it yields CATSDQTGDQPQHF.

This clonotype was seen a single time. J is TRBJ1-3 and V is TRBV20-1; tentative D call: TRBD1 (6 bases). The CDR3 loop spans 14 amino acids. Looked up from germline, CDR1 is DFQATT and CDR2 is SNEGSKA (reference sequence). V was cut by 0 bases and J by 8 bases, with 14 bases left in between. CDR3 in amino acids: CSARDQGRGDTIYF. The CDR3 nucleotides are TGCAGTGCTAGAGATCAGGGGCGCGGCGACACCATATATTTT.

In this sample, this clonotype turned up a few times. J is TRBJ2-7 and V is TRBV19, with TRBD1 identical over 8 bases. Losses at the gene ends were 5 bases for V and 2 bases for J; bases not matched to a gene: 5. Per germline, CDR1 LNHDA and CDR2 SQIVND (reference sequence). The CDR3 runs to 14 residues. The CDR3 is CASSEDRATYEQYF. The CDR3 nucleotides are TGTGCCAGTAGTGAGGACAGGGCCACCTACGAGCAGTACTTC.

This clonotype was counted between two and nine times. The CDR3 protein is CASSLYTGTGSYEQYF. The CDR3 bases are TGTGCCAGCAGTTTGTACACCGGGACAGGATCCTACGAGCAGTACTTC. This chain connects TRBV2 to TRBJ2-7; 8 nucleotides agree with TRBD1. The CDR3 consists of 16 residues. From germline, CDR1 is SNHLY and CDR2 FYNNEI. V shed 5 bases and J 1 base; nucleotides not matched to a gene: 10. Using reference TRBV2 and TRBJ2-7 for the parts outside the CDR3, the full variable domain is EPEVTQTPSHQVTQMGQEVILRCVPISNHLYFYWYRQILGQKVEFLVSFYNNEISEKSEIFDDQFSVERPDGSNFTLKIRSTKLEDSAMYFCASSLYTGTGSYEQYFGPGTRLTVT.

The chain joins TRBV2 to TRBJ1-5, with D possibly TRBD1 on 5 matching bases. Germline V gene data show CDR1 as SNHLY and CDR2 as FYNNEI. This CDR3 has 15 residues. The V end lost 3 bases, the J end lost 7 bases, and 16 bases lay between the germline ends. The CDR3 region is CASSEGDLERQPQHF. In nucleotides, the CDR3 is TGTGCCAGCAGTGAGGGGGACCTGGAGAGGCAGCCCCAGCATTTT.

The genes are TRBV20-1 and TRBJ1-5; D call uncertain. The CDR3 is 14 residues long. With 1 base removed from V and 1 base from J, the gap between germline ends came to 8 bases. Germline assignment: CDR1 DFQATT and CDR2 SNEGSKA (reference sequence). CDR3 DNA sequence: TGCAGTGCTAGAGTTGAGGTGAGCAATCAGCCCCAGCATTTT. Translated, it gives CSARVEVSNQPQHF.

V usage is TRBV29-1 and J usage is TRBJ2-7; 8 positions match TRBD1. The CDR3 runs to 14 residues. J gave up 4 bases and V 2 bases, and 7 bases lay outside the gene matches. Per germline, CDR1 SQVTM and CDR2 ANQGSEA. The CDR3 nucleotides are TGCAGCGTTGAACGGGACAGGACACAGTACGAGCAGTACTTC. This codes for CSVERDRTQYEQYF.

This clonotype was observed at least ten times. The rearrangement joins TRBV19 to TRBJ1-2; D is uncertain. V gave up 3 bases and J gave up 8 bases, with 16 bases separating them. The CDR3 covers 14 residues. Germline V gene lookup returns CDR1 LNHDA and CDR2 SQIVND (reference sequence). The CDR3 DNA sequence: TGTGCCAGTAGTATTGAACCGTCCCAGTCAGGCTACACCTTC. It encodes CASSIEPSQSGYTF.

This clonotype showed up just a few times. This chain joins TRBV5-1 and TRBJ2-5; D unresolved. This CDR3 has 14 amino acids. Trimming took off 0 bases at V and 4 bases at J, with 10 bases between the two ends. Germline V lookup: CDR1 SGHRS, CDR2 YFSETQ. The CDR3 protein is CASSLGHRSETQYF. CDR3 bases: TGCGCCAGCAGCTTGGGACATAGGTCAGAGACCCAGTACTTC.

Notes on this clonotype: One junction end does not reproduce the germline sequence, and a read error may be involved. This chain links TRBV20-1 with TRBJ2-7; D unclear. CDR3 length: 13 amino acids. Germline-derived CDR1 and CDR2 are DFQATT and SNEGSKA (reference sequence). CDR3 in amino acids: CSAVGSISYEQDF. Written as DNA, the CDR3 is TGCAGTGCAGTGGGGTCAATCTCCTACGAGCAGGACTTC.

This clonotype was seen at least ten times. The chain combines TRBV20-1 with TRBJ2-5; the D is unclear. The CDR3 contains 13 residues. CDR1 DFQATT and CDR2 SNEGSKA come from the germline V gene (reference sequence). The V gene lost 1 base and the J gene lost 5 bases, with 11 bases spanning the gap. CDR3 bases: TGCAGTGCTAGAGGGATAGGGTGGGAGACCCAGTACTTC. Amino acids: CSARGIGWETQYF.

This clonotype was counted a single time. This CDR3 is missing its conserved last phenylalanine or tryptophan, likely due to a read error. The limits of the CDR3 on the DNA are not certain, so only TCRdb's listed CDR3 is given. The rearrangement uses TRBV15 and TRBJ2-5; the table gives TRBD1 as D, unverified against the DNA. The V gene's germline CDR1 is LNHNV and CDR2 YYDKDF (reference sequence). From its first to its last residue, the CDR3 has 18 amino acids. The CDR3 protein is CATREEGHLPNYGYTFGS.